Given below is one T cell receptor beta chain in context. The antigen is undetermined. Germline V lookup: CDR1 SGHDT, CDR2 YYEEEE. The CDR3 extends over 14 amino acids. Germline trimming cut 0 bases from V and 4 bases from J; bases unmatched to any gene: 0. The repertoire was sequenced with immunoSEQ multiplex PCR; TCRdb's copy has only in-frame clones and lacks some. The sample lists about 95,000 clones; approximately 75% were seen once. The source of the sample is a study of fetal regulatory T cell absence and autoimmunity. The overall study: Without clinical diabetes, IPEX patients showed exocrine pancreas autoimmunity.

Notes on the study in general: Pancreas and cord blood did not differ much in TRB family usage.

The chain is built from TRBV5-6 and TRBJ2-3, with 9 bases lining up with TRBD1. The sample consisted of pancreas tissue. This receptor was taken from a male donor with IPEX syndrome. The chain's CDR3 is CASSLGQGADTQYF. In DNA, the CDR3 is TGTGCCAGCAGCTTGGGACAGGGGGCAGATACGCAGTATTTT.